Listed here are 21 T cell receptor beta chains from one sample, sequenced in a study of shared clonotypes between healthy human individuals. This table comes from immunoSEQ multiplex PCR, and its TCRdb copy is limited to in-frame clones, with some not included. The data show a few million clones, with 90% to 95% seen just once and over 0.12% held by the top ten. Sequencing used naive CD4+ T cells sorted from blood. The subset here: CD45RA+ positively selected. The receptors come from a man aged 18 to 30 in good health.

The V and J genes are TRBV9 and TRBJ2-3; tentative D call: TRBD2 (6 bases). Germline V CDR1 and CDR2: SGDLS, YYNGEE. V dropped 4 bases and J dropped 1 base, with 16 bases sitting between them. The CDR3 contains 16 residues. CDR3 bases: TGTGCCAGCAGCCGAGGGGCGGGGAAAGGCACAGATACGCAGTATTTT. This encodes CASSRGAGKGTDTQYF.

V is TRBV7-2 and J is TRBJ2-7; possible D gene TRBD2, 6 bases. V shed 5 bases and J shed 0 bases, with 14 bases lying between them. The CDR3 consists of 15 residues. Germline CDR1 SGHTA, CDR2 FQGNSA. In nucleotides, the CDR3 is TGTGCCAGCAGCCCCCATGGTAGCGGCTCCTACGAGCAGTACTTC. Encoded protein: CASSPHGSGSYEQYF.

The chain recombines TRBV11-2 with TRBJ2-1, with 10 bases identical to TRBD1. This CDR3 is 16 amino acids long. With 1 base clipped from V and 4 bases from J, the junction kept 4 bases outside the gene matches. Germline V lookup: CDR1 SGHAT, CDR2 FQNNGV. The CDR3 here is CASSLARQGAYNEQFF. The CDR3 DNA sequence: TGTGCCAGCAGCTTAGCCCGACAGGGGGCATACAATGAGCAGTTCTTC. Full variable domain (rest looked up from reference TRBV11-2 and TRBJ2-1): EAGVAQSPRYKIIEKRQSVAFWCNPISGHATLYWYQQILGQGPKLLIQFQNNGVVDDSQLPKDRFSAERLKGVDSTLKIQPAKLEDSAVYLCASSLARQGAYNEQFFGPGTRLTVL.

The chain couples TRBV18 to TRBJ1-2, with D unclear. V was clipped by 3 bases and J by 8 bases, with 19 bases between them. This CDR3 has 15 residues. CDR1 and CDR2 (germline): KGHSH, LQKENI. The CDR3 nucleotides are TGTGCCAGCTCACCCCCCCGGGAAGGGTTCGGAGGCTACACCTTC. Translation gives CASSPPREGFGGYTF.

The chain couples TRBV18 to TRBJ2-6; 10 bases match TRBD1. Losses at the gene ends were 2 bases for V and 0 bases for J; bases not matched to a gene: 4. This CDR3 is built from 18 residues. CDR1 KGHSH and CDR2 LQKENI come from the germline V gene. The CDR3 region has the DNA TGTGCCAGCTCACCAACCGGGACAGGGGTCTCTGGGGCCAACGTCCTGACTTTC. This translates into CASSPTGTGVSGANVLTF.

V gene TRBV9 combines with J gene TRBJ2-1; the match to TRBD1 covers 9 bases. Germline V gene data show CDR1 as SGDLS and CDR2 as YYNGEE. The ends lost 3 bases at V and 15 bases at J; junction bases unmatched: 19. The CDR3 spans 16 residues. This chain's CDR3 is CASSAGDRARGNNRFF. The CDR3 DNA is TGTGCCAGCAGCGCGGGGGACAGGGCCCGAGGTAATAACAGGTTCTTC.

A note on this clone: At the DNA level, this CDR3 is encoded by other sequences in the same sample as well. This rearrangement joins TRBV30 to TRBJ1-3; no clear D gene. This CDR3 spans 13 amino acids. Germline V gives CDR1 GTSNPN, CDR2 SVGIG (reference sequence). Trimming stripped 6 bases from V and 1 base from J, with 10 bases between. The CDR3 DNA reads as TGTGCCTGCAACGGTGGTTCTGGAAACACCATATATTTT. Amino acid sequence: CACNGGSGNTIYF.

On this clone itself: The same CDR3 also results from other DNA sequences found in this sample. This chain connects TRBV6-5 to TRBJ1-1; TRBD1 aligns across 7 bases. J lost 5 bases, V lost 6 bases, and 3 bases had no gene match. This CDR3 is built from 12 residues. Germline loops: CDR1 MNHEY, CDR2 SVGAGI. CDR3 protein: CASSNRGTEAFF. CDR3 DNA: TGTGCCAGCAGCAACAGGGGAACTGAAGCTTTCTTT.

V gene TRBV18 combines with J gene TRBJ1-1; D gene unclear. The germline V and J ends were trimmed by 3 bases and 4 bases, with 18 bases remaining between them. Looked up from germline, CDR1 is KGHSH and CDR2 is LQKENI. The CDR3 spans 16 residues. DNA for the CDR3: TGTGCCAGCTCACCTTCCTCTTCTGGACCCGCCACTGAAGCTTTCTTT. This gives the protein CASSPSSSGPATEAFF. Full variable domain (missing parts from reference TRBV18 and TRBJ1-1): NAGVMQNPRHLVRRRGQEARLRCSPMKGHSHVYWYRQLPEEGLKFMVYLQKENIIDESGMPKERFSAEFPKEGPSILRIQQVVRGDSAAYFCASSPSSSGPATEAFFGQGTRLTVV.

This clone was detected only once. This chain joins TRBV28 and TRBJ1-5; the D gene is possibly TRBD1 (5 bases). The CDR3 runs to 15 residues. V was trimmed by 6 bases and J by 0 bases, leaving 12 bases between them. CDR1 and CDR2 from the germline V gene are MDHEN and SYDVKM. CDR3 nucleotide sequence: TGTGCCAGCAGATTCCAGGGAAGTAGCAATCAGCCCCAGCATTTT. It encodes CASRFQGSSNQPQHF.

Details on this clone: This sample includes further DNA sequences coding for the same CDR3. The V gene is TRBV15, the J gene TRBJ2-2; the match to TRBD1 covers 9 bases. V lost 1 base, J lost 0 bases, and 0 bases stayed unmatched. This CDR3 contains 16 residues. Germline CDR1 is LNHNV and CDR2 is YYDKDF (reference sequence). The DNA of the CDR3 is TGTGCCACCAGCAGAGGACAGGGGGCGAACACCGGGGAGCTGTTTTTT. Translating gives CATSRGQGANTGELFF.

Note on this clone: At the DNA level, this CDR3 is encoded by other sequences in the same sample as well. The genes are TRBV9 and TRBJ2-2; unclear D gene. Germline V gene data show CDR1 as SGDLS and CDR2 as YYNGEE. The CDR3 is 12 residues long. V shed 4 bases and J shed 5 bases, with 6 bases lying between them. CDR3 in amino acids: CASSSNTGELFF. The DNA of the CDR3 is TGTGCCAGCAGCTCTAATACCGGGGAGCTGTTTTTT.

The chain recombines TRBV9 with TRBJ2-3, with 11 nucleotides matching TRBD2. The J segment lost 5 bases and the V segment lost 0 bases, leaving 11 bases of the junction unmatched. The CDR3 sequence is 18 residues long. CDR1 is SGDLS, CDR2 YYNGEE, per germline. CDR3 DNA sequence: TGTGCCAGCAGCGTAGGGATCCTAGCGGGAGGACAGGGAGATACGCAGTATTTT. Residues: CASSVGILAGGQGDTQYF.

Notes on this clone: The same CDR3 arises from other DNA sequences in this sample as well. For the CDR3, the DNA is TGTGCCAGCAGCTTAAGGGGGGGCCGTACAGATACGCAGTATTTT. This gives the protein CASSLRGGRTDTQYF. This rearrangement joins TRBV7-2 to TRBJ2-3; TRBD2 might be the D (7 bases). The V gene lost 2 bases and the J gene lost 3 bases, with 12 bases spanning the gap. This CDR3 region has 15 residues. Germline loops: CDR1 SGHTA, CDR2 FQGNSA.

The rearrangement joins TRBV5-1 to TRBJ1-5, with a weak D call TRBD1 (5 bases). The CDR3 runs 15 residues. Germline V gene sequence: CDR1 SGHRS, CDR2 YFSETQ. V lost 4 bases to trimming and J lost 5 bases, with 16 bases between them. The CDR3: CASSPTGGEDQPQHF. The CDR3 DNA reads as TGCGCCAGCAGCCCCACTGGGGGGGAGGATCAGCCCCAGCATTTT. Together with reference TRBV5-1 and TRBJ1-5, the CDR3 gives the full variable domain: KAGVTQTPRYLIKTRGQQVTLSCSPISGHRSVSWYQQTPGQGLQFLFEYFSETQRNKGNFPGRFSGRQFSNSRSEMNVSTLELGDSALYLCASSPTGGEDQPQHFGDGTRLSIL.

The chain employs TRBV5-7 and TRBJ2-2; 7 positions match TRBD1. TRBV5-7 is classed as an ORF, of uncertain function. The CDR3 has 15 residues. V lost 0 bases to trimming and J lost 5 bases; unmatched junction nucleotides: 4. CDR3: CASSLGTGGTGELFF. As DNA, the CDR3 is TGTGCCAGCAGCTTGGGGACAGGCGGAACCGGGGAGCTGTTTTTT.

A word on this clone: This sample also contains other DNA sequences that code for the same CDR3. The rearrangement joins TRBV6-5 to TRBJ2-5; D possibly corresponds to TRBD2 (6 bases). Germline loops: CDR1 MNHEY, CDR2 SVGAGI. Trimming left V 11 bases short and J 1 base short, with 11 bases between. The CDR3 totals 12 residues. CDR3 protein: CASRGSQETQYF. The CDR3, as DNA: TGTGCCTCGCGGGGATCCCAAGAGACCCAGTACTTC.

CDR3 nucleotide sequence: TGCGCCAGCTCAGGGACAGGTGTTTCCACCGGGGAGCTGTTTTTT. Translating it yields CASSGTGVSTGELFF. The J gene is TRBJ2-2, the V gene TRBV5-1; 8 bases line up with TRBD1. V trimming: 7 bases; J trimming: 4 bases; junction bases outside the gene matches: 9. Germline lookup yields CDR1 SGHRS and CDR2 YFSETQ. CDR3 length: 15 residues. The full variable domain, with the rest looked up from reference TRBV5-1 and TRBJ2-2, is KAGVTQTPRYLIKTRGQQVTLSCSPISGHRSVSWYQQTPGQGLQFLFEYFSETQRNKGNFPGRFSGRQFSNSRSEMNVSTLELGDSALYLCASSGTGVSTGELFFGEGSRLTVL.

The rearrangement joins TRBV28 to TRBJ2-1; 8 nucleotides line up with TRBD2. The CDR3 totals 16 residues. The trim removed 6 bases at V and 0 bases at J, leaving 7 bases unmatched. Germline CDR1 is MDHEN and CDR2 is SYDVKM. The CDR3 loop is CASREAGTSSYNEQFF. DNA for the CDR3: TGTGCCAGCAGGGAGGCGGGGACTAGCTCCTACAATGAGCAGTTCTTC.

The chain uses TRBV4-1 and TRBJ1-6, with D perhaps matching TRBD1 (6 bases). The germline V gene encodes CDR1 MGHRA and CDR2 YSYEKL. The CDR3 extends over 17 amino acids. Trimming pared 1 base from V and 10 bases from J, leaving 20 bases between. As DNA, the CDR3 is TGCGCCAGCAGCCAAGTCGGCGAGACAGGCCGCAACTCACCCCTCCACTTT. Translated, it gives CASSQVGETGRNSPLHF.

The chain is built from TRBV4-1 and TRBJ1-2; 8 positions match TRBD1. The CDR3 length is 16 residues. J was trimmed by 4 bases and V by 4 bases; bases with no gene match: 11. Germline V CDR1 and CDR2: MGHRA, YSYEKL. This CDR3 reads CASSLKKQGGRYGYTF. In nucleotides, the CDR3 is TGCGCCAGCAGCCTCAAGAAACAGGGGGGTCGCTATGGCTACACCTTC.